Presented here are 14 T cell receptor beta chains from one specimen sequenced in a study of OX40 agonist ivuxolimab in advanced cancers. Profiling relied on immunoSEQ multiplex PCR, and the TCRdb table lists in-frame clones only, not all of them. The table lists over 70,000 clones, about 90% of them singletons. This specimen consisted of CD4+ or CD8+ T cells sorted from blood, obtained in a trial of the OX40 agonist ivuxolimab. These receptors originate from an adult with an advanced solid tumor such as melanoma, head and neck, liver or kidney cancer.

The chain links TRBV9 to TRBJ1-2; D not resolved. This CDR3 has 10 residues. Germline assignment: CDR1 SGDLS and CDR2 YYNGEE. Trimming removed 4 bases from V and 5 bases from J, with 3 bases in between. The CDR3 loop reads CASSSYGYTF. The CDR3 nucleotides read TGTGCCAGCAGCTCGTATGGCTACACCTTC.

Remarks on this clone: A read error may produce the germline difference seen at one junction end. The gene calls are TRBV29-1 and TRBJ2-1; 13 bases agree with TRBD2. This CDR3 region has 15 residues. The germline V gene encodes CDR1 SQVTM and CDR2 ANQGSEA. The CDR3 DNA is TGCAGCGCAACTAGCGGGAGGGCATCCTACAATGGGCAGTTCTTC. Translating gives CSATSGRASYNGQFF.

The V call is TRBV27, the J call TRBJ2-1, with a possible D match to TRBD1 (6 bases). Germline V lookup: CDR1 MNHEY, CDR2 SMNVEV (reference sequence). This CDR3 spans 13 amino acids. Trimming removed 0 bases from V and 10 bases from J, with 10 bases in between. This chain's CDR3 is CASSLSGGWEQFF. The CDR3 coding sequence is TGTGCCAGCAGTTTATCTGGGGGCTGGGAGCAGTTCTTC.

The CDR3 region has the DNA TGTGCCATCAGAGCAGATCCGAATGAGCAGTTCTTC. Translating gives CAIRADPNEQFF. The chain couples TRBV10-3 to TRBJ2-1; D unresolved. With 6 bases removed from V and 7 bases from J, the gap between germline ends came to 10 bases. Germline V gene sequence: CDR1 ENHRY, CDR2 SYGVKD. There are 12 residues in the CDR3.

The rearrangement uses TRBV19 and TRBJ1-5; D gene ambiguous. The germline CDR1 and CDR2 sequences are LNHDA and SQIVND (reference sequence). V shed 1 base and J shed 2 bases, with 9 bases lying between them. The CDR3 is 15 amino acids. The CDR3 sequence: CASSIVGRGNQPQHF. CDR3 DNA: TGTGCCAGTAGTATAGTTGGTCGGGGCAATCAGCCCCAGCATTTT.

Here the CDR3 DNA reads TGTGCCAGCAGCGTAGGCAGCAGCTCGGATAAAGAGACCCAGTACTTC. Translating it yields CASSVGSSSDKETQYF. The chain recombines TRBV9 with TRBJ2-5; D call uncertain. The germline V and J ends were trimmed by 0 bases and 3 bases, with 15 bases remaining between them. Germline V lookup: CDR1 SGDLS, CDR2 YYNGEE. The CDR3 extends over 16 amino acids. The variable domain in full, with the rest retrieved from reference TRBV9 and TRBJ2-5, is DSGVTQTPKHLITATGQRVTLRCSPRSGDLSVYWYQQSLDQGLQFLIQYYNGEERAKGNILERFSAQQFPDLHSELNLSSLELGDSALYFCASSVGSSSDKETQYFGPGTRLLVL.

The chain employs TRBV6-1 and TRBJ1-5; the D gene is possibly TRBD1 (5 bases). In germline, CDR1 is MNHNS, CDR2 SASEGT. V was shortened by 3 bases and J by 0 bases, with 6 bases between the two germline ends. The CDR3 has 14 residues. The CDR3 DNA sequence: TGTGCCAGCAGTGAGGACATTAGCAATCAGCCCCAGCATTTT. Amino acid sequence: CASSEDISNQPQHF.

The rearrangement uses TRBV6-5 and TRBJ2-2, with D possibly TRBD2 on 5 matching bases. From germline, CDR1 is MNHEY and CDR2 SVGAGI. The CDR3 consists of 15 residues. Trimming removed 6 bases from V and 4 bases from J, with 15 bases in between. The CDR3 region is CASSLRTLFTGELFF. The CDR3 DNA reads TGTGCCAGCAGCCTAAGGACTCTTTTCACCGGGGAGCTGTTTTTT.

The chain combines TRBV15 with TRBJ2-1; maybe TRBD2 (6 bases). The CDR3 is 17 amino acids. Germline-derived CDR1 and CDR2 are LNHNV and YYDKDF (reference sequence). Trimming stripped 2 bases from V and 4 bases from J, with 18 bases between. The CDR3 coding sequence is TGTGCCACCAGCAGACCGGATAGCGGAATTTCTTACAATGAGCAGTTCTTC. It specifies CATSRPDSGISYNEQFF.

The chain uses TRBV19 and TRBJ1-4; D remains ambiguous. V lost 5 bases, J lost 8 bases, and 6 bases lay in between. This CDR3 has 11 residues. Germline CDR1 and CDR2: LNHDA and SQIVND (reference sequence). Written as DNA, the CDR3 is TGTGCCAGTAGTTTACGGGAAAAACTGTTTTTT. Translated, it gives CASSLREKLFF.

This clone has a single count. The CDR3 DNA reads as TGTGCCAGCAGCTTGGGGGGCTGGCGGGAGGAAACCGGGGAGCTGTTTTTT. It translates to CASSLGGWREETGELFF. The chain recombines TRBV5-6 with TRBJ2-2; 8 bases map to TRBD2. The V and J ends lost 0 bases and 5 bases, in that order; junction bases with no gene match: 9. The CDR3 runs to 17 residues. Germline loops: CDR1 SGHDT, CDR2 YYEEEE. The variable domain in full, completed from reference TRBV5-6 and TRBJ2-2, reads DAGVTQSPTHLIKTRGQQVTLRCSPKSGHDTVSWYQQALGQGPQFIFQYYEEEERQRGNFPDRFSGHQFPNYSSELNVNALLLGDSALYLCASSLGGWREETGELFFGEGSRLTVL.

The chain is built from TRBV7-9 and TRBJ2-7, with a tentative D call TRBD2 (5 bases). The CDR3 spans 15 residues. The germline V and J ends were trimmed by 8 bases and 3 bases, with 20 bases remaining between them. CDR1 is SEHNR and CDR2 is FQNEAQ in the germline V gene (reference sequence). The CDR3 nucleotides are TGTGCCAGCGCTGAACTAGTCCGAGGAGGCTACGAGCAGTACTTC. This encodes CASAELVRGGYEQYF.

This clone was counted once. The chain links TRBV7-3 to TRBJ2-3; TRBD1 might be the D (5 bases). CDR1 is SGHTA, CDR2 FQGTGA, per germline. V gave up 10 bases and J gave up 4 bases, with 21 bases separating them. The CDR3 covers 15 residues. The CDR3 sequence: CATPQGCPGPDTQYF. CDR3 sequence (DNA): TGTGCCACCCCCCAGGGCTGCCCTGGGCCAGATACGCAGTATTTT.

This clone was seen just once. The chain uses TRBV7-8 and TRBJ1-4; a possible D gene is TRBD1 (6 bases). The germline CDR1 and CDR2 sequences are SGHVS and FQNEAQ. V was clipped by 5 bases and J by 8 bases, with 12 bases between them. The CDR3 extends over 13 amino acids. CDR3 protein: CASSPQGGEKLFF. The CDR3 region has the DNA TGTGCCAGCAGCCCACAGGGAGGGGAAAAACTGTTTTTT.